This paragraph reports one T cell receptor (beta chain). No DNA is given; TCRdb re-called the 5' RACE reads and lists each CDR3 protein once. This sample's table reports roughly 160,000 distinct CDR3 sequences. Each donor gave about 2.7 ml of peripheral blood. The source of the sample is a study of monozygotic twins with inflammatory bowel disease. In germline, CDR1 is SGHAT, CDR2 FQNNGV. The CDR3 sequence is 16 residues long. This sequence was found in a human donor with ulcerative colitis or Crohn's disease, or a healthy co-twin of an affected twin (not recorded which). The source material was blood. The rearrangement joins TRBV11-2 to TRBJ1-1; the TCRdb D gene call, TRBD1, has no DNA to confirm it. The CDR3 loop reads CASSLAGGLRNTEAFF.